This T cell receptor (beta chain) was profiled in a study of tumor-infiltrating lymphocytes in primary liver carcinoma (TCRdb year 2017). With regard to the full study: The five patients, three men and two women aged 30 to 69 years, had hepatocellular carcinoma (four) or combined HCC and intrahepatic cholangiocarcinoma (one). Samples yielded roughly 3.5 to 7.13 million productive TCRbeta reads; read depth did not differ significantly between tissue types. Tumors of the five patients were stage T1-T3 N0M0 with maximum diameters of roughly 4.2 to 11 cm. For each liver tumor, the study sampled five regions along with adjacent normal tissue and blood, and applied TCRbeta repertoire sequencing, expression microarrays and whole-exome sequencing. A total of 35 or so specimens from 5 patients went through TCRbeta repertoire sequencing, namely 25 tumor regions, 5 adjacent noncancerous liver tissues and 5 peripheral blood samples. To link TCRbeta repertoire diversity to the local molecular phenotype, the approximately 24 tumor region samples were profiled with Agilent mRNA microarrays. Technical replicate repertoires showed high reproducibility, with mean shared-clone rates roughly 0.87 and correlation coefficients above 0.95. The paper as a whole reports these results and caveats: With just a few patients in the study, the authors point out that the findings should be validated in a larger study. Compared with blood, tumors had a significantly larger share of the repertoire taken up by the top 250 clones (p = 0.039). Only about 7.5-25% of top clones were present in all five regions of a tumor, suggesting spatial heterogeneity of tumor-infiltrating T cells. Because sequencing covered only the TCR beta chain and unpaired alpha chains were not captured, true repertoire diversity is likely underestimated. Since the samples were bulk and unsorted, there was no way to compare CD4+ and CD8+ T cell repertoires. Repertoire overlap was found to be higher between tumor regions (mean around 35%) than between tumor-adjacent (roughly 17%) or tumor-blood (14%) pairs, consistent with antigen-driven expansion.

A constant-region primer and ProtoScript II reverse transcriptase were used to reverse-transcribe TCRbeta-specific cDNA from roughly 480 ng total RNA. TCRbeta libraries were built with three nested multiplex PCR rounds, a slightly modified ARM-PCR procedure. Each of the first two PCR rounds ran for roughly 11 cycles and used multiplex TRBV1-TRBV30 forward primers together with a Cbeta reverse primer. Sample barcodes and Illumina adapters were added in a final 25-cycle PCR using Deep VentR polymerase. Before sequencing, amplicons of 200-500 bp were gel-purified using a QIAquick gel extraction kit. TCRbeta amplicons were sequenced on an Illumina HiSeq 2500 with 250-bp paired-end reads. The authors' analysis ran thus. Quality trimming of reads was performed with Trimmomatic v0.33, and paired reads were merged with FLASH v1.2.11 so that full CDR3 sequences could be recovered. MiGEC v1.2.1b assigned V, D and J germline segments to the rearranged TCRbeta sequences. Clonotype statistics, along with Shannon-Wiener diversity indices, were calculated using VDJtools v1.0.0. To reduce sampling bias, subsequent analyses other than the diversity analysis used only the 250 most abundant clonotypes in each sample. TCRdb reanalyzed the raw reads on its own, using fastp at Q25 for trimming and MiXCR for clone calling, and kept in-frame beta chains. A single entry per CDR3 protein holds the most common genes and DNA from its merged rows. V and J calls and clone size were set by TCRdb, not the authors. This sample gives tens of thousands of distinct CDR3 sequences in total; about two thirds of them show up just once. Roughly 40% of the sample rests with the top ten.

Total RNA and DNA were co-extracted without cell sorting from approximately 20-30 mg of bulk tissue using the AllPrep DNA/RNA mini kit. Surgical resection was performed in China between late 2015 and March 2016 on about 5 patients with histopathologically diagnosed primary liver carcinoma. Chronic HBV infection was present in the patients, and the patients were treatment-naive at sampling. Five spatially separated regions were sampled from each tumor: the superior, inferior, left-lateral and right-lateral poles, plus the tumor centre. According to histology, viable tumor cells made up more than 75% of every tumor sample. Fresh tumor and adjacent tissue pieces were bisected, with one half stored in RNAlater at -80 degrees C and the other half sent for histology. The germline V gene specifies SQVTM as CDR1 and ANQGSEA as CDR2. Counted from cysteine to phenylalanine, this CDR3 has 12 amino acids. Solely the CDR3 DNA is kept, with 36 bases framed from the first base.

Note on this clonotype: Its antigen is still unknown. Base qualities are not recorded, but no much larger clone differs from it by a single base.

Input material: liver tumor tissue from sampling region 4. Taken with the paper, the label for cell subset or site translates to: tumor region T4, right-lateral pole. The receptor comes from a middle-aged man with primary liver carcinoma and hepatitis B virus infection. Rearrangement joined TRBV29-1 to TRBJ2-1, with the D gene call left open. The DNA sequence is given as TGCAGGGCCCGCCCAGAAGGGAATGAGCAGTTCTTC. Its amino acids are CRARPEGNEQFF.